This TCR beta chain was identified during a study of vaccination and CD4 T cells after COVID-19. Treatment in this sample: roughly 11-day PBMC culture with coronavirus spike peptide pools or control peptides (ViraFEST assay). In this cohort, PCR tests turned positive between March and December 2020, predating US Alpha, Beta and Delta variants. There are a few counts of this clonotype. Its specificity is not known. V shed 6 bases and J shed 0 bases, with 11 bases lying between them. There are 13 residues in the CDR3. Germline CDR1 and CDR2: DFQATT and SNEGSKA (reference sequence). Scientists ran DNA taken from cultured CD4+ T cells through the Oncomine TCR Beta short-read assay for sequencing. TCRdb ran MiXCR on the PCR reads and lists one entry per CDR3 protein. The table has 22,000 or so distinct CDR3 sequences, around 45% seen once.

The chain couples TRBV20-1 to TRBJ2-5; no definite D call. This clonotype was obtained from a human donor who had recovered from COVID-19. Specimen: CD4+ T cells from blood, cultured in vitro. The CDR3 spells CSAVQSYQETQYF. The CDR3 nucleotides are TGCAGTGCGGTCCAATCTTACCAAGAGACCCAGTACTTC.